Each of the 26 T cell receptor beta chains below was sequenced from the same sample in a study of T-cell reconstitution after alpha-beta-depleted transplantation in children. Unique molecular identifiers tagged the TCRbeta library. TCRdb used MiXCR to reprocess the PCR reads, holding one entry per CDR3 protein. This repertoire shows 550,000 to 800,000 distinct CDR3 sequences, less than 15% found once; its top ten account for 0.75% to 0.85%. The material sequenced was PBMCs, taken before TCRalphabeta/CD19-depleted stem cell transplant. The source is a girl aged 2-10 years with congenital amegakaryocytic thrombocytopenia, due to receive a stem cell transplant.

This clonotype appeared a few times. A read error may produce the germline difference seen at one junction end. This chain connects TRBV5-1 to TRBJ1-6; tentatively, D is TRBD1 (5 bases). In germline, CDR1 is SGHRS, CDR2 YFSETQ. The CDR3 runs 14 residues. Here the CDR3 reads CASSRRQINSPLHF. CDR3 sequence (DNA): TGCGCCAGCAGTCGGAGACAGATTAATTCGCCCCTCCACTTT.

This clonotype was counted only a few times. The rearrangement joins TRBV20-1 to TRBJ2-1; 8 nucleotides agree with TRBD2. Germline CDR1 reads DFQATT; CDR2 reads SNEGSKA (reference sequence). CDR3 length: 14 amino acids. Germline trimming cut 6 bases from V and 4 bases from J; bases unmatched to any gene: 8. As DNA, the CDR3 is TGCAGTGCAAATCTAGCGGGTAGTTACAATGAGCAGTTCTTC. Translation gives CSANLAGSYNEQFF.

This clonotype was recorded at least ten times. The J gene is TRBJ1-5, the V gene TRBV20-1; D is undetermined. With 5 bases removed from V and 2 bases from J, the gap between germline ends came to 7 bases. The CDR3 extends over 12 amino acids. Germline V gene data show CDR1 as DFQATT and CDR2 as SNEGSKA (reference sequence). In DNA, the CDR3 is TGCAGTGCTTTGTCGGGCAATCAGCCCCAGCATTTT. Its protein product is CSALSGNQPQHF.

This chain links TRBV7-8 with TRBJ2-3; 10 bases line up with TRBD2. The CDR3 contains 16 residues. CDR1 SGHVS and CDR2 FQNEAQ come from the germline V gene. The V segment lost 5 bases and the J segment 7 bases; nucleotides outside the gene matches: 12. CDR3 residues: CASSAKLAGVLHTQYF. Here the CDR3 DNA reads TGTGCCAGCAGCGCAAAGCTAGCGGGGGTCCTCCATACGCAGTATTTT. The complete variable domain, with remaining parts taken from reference TRBV7-8 and TRBJ2-3, reads GAGVSQSPRYKVAKRGQDVALRCDPISGHVSLFWYQQALGQGPEFLTYFQNEAQLDKSGLPSDRFFAERPEGSVSTLKIQRTQQEDSAVYLCASSAKLAGVLHTQYFGPGTRLTVL.

This clonotype was seen a few times. J is TRBJ2-3 and V is TRBV15; D remains unclear. V was trimmed by 3 bases and J by 5 bases, leaving 12 bases between them. The CDR3 length is 14 residues. Looked up from germline, CDR1 is LNHNV and CDR2 is YYDKDF (reference sequence). DNA of the CDR3: TGTGCCACCAGCAGTTACACCTCAGGAGATACGCAGTATTTT. It is translated as CATSSYTSGDTQYF.

The J gene is TRBJ2-5, the V gene TRBV7-8, with TRBD2 matching over 11 bases. V trimming: 4 bases; J trimming: 13 bases; junction bases outside the gene matches: 8. Germline V gene data show CDR1 as SGHVS and CDR2 as FQNEAQ. This CDR3 is built from 13 residues. CDR3 DNA sequence: TGTGCCAGCAGCTCACGACTAGCGGGAAGCGTGTACTTC. Translated: CASSSRLAGSVYF.

This clonotype was detected many times. The chain joins TRBV7-6 to TRBJ2-3; D ambiguous. CDR1 is SGHVS and CDR2 is FNYEAQ in the germline V gene. The V end lost 1 base, the J end lost 9 bases, and 11 bases lay between the germline ends. This CDR3 is 13 amino acids long. The CDR3 bases are TGTGCCAGCAGCTTAGATAGAGGTTCGACGCAGTATTTT. It yields the protein CASSLDRGSTQYF.

Remarks on this clonotype: One junction end disagrees with the germline gene, perhaps due to a read error. V gene TRBV6-6 combines with J gene TRBJ1-2; D unresolved. Germline CDR1 MNHNY, CDR2 SVGAGI (reference sequence). The CDR3 consists of 13 residues. DNA for the CDR3: TGTGCCAGCAGACCTAGACGATGGGATGGCGACACCTTC. Protein sequence: CASRPRRWDGDTF.

The chain has TRBV30 and TRBJ1-2; D is ambiguous. V lost 0 bases to trimming and J lost 7 bases, with 12 bases between them. This CDR3 has 13 amino acids. Germline values: CDR1 GTSNPN, CDR2 SVGIG (reference sequence). The CDR3 loop is CAWSVVPEGGYTF. The CDR3, as DNA: TGTGCCTGGAGTGTAGTTCCGGAGGGTGGCTACACCTTC.

This chain links TRBV11-2 with TRBJ2-1, with 8 bases fitting TRBD2. The length of the CDR3 is 16 residues. The germline V gene has CDR1 SGHAT and CDR2 FQNNGV. With V trimmed by 5 bases and J by 4 bases, 10 bases remained unmatched. The CDR3 coding sequence is TGTGCCAGCAGCCCAGTCAGCGGGAGAAAGTACAATGAGCAGTTCTTC. This encodes CASSPVSGRKYNEQFF.

This clonotype has only a few counts. The genes are TRBV5-1 and TRBJ2-7; 7 bases agree with TRBD1. V was clipped by 4 bases and J by 5 bases; unmatched bases: 6. The CDR3 extends over 13 amino acids. The germline V gene encodes CDR1 SGHRS and CDR2 YFSETQ. CDR3 DNA sequence: TGCGCCAGCAGCCACGACAGGGTGGACGAGCAGTACTTC. It codes for CASSHDRVDEQYF.

This clonotype was seen ten or more times. The rearrangement links TRBV28 to TRBJ1-4; D perhaps matches TRBD1 (5 bases). Deletions cut 3 bases from V and 2 bases from J, with 10 bases between. The CDR3 runs 15 residues. The V gene's germline CDR1 is MDHEN and CDR2 SYDVKM. The CDR3 spells CASSFLDKTNEKLFF. The CDR3 DNA is TGTGCCAGCAGTTTTCTGGACAAGACTAATGAAAAACTGTTTTTT.

The gene calls are TRBV20-1 and TRBJ2-5, with TRBD2 matching 7 bases. Trimming cost V 8 bases and J 3 bases; bases outside gene matches: 15. CDR1 is DFQATT and CDR2 is SNEGSKA in the germline V gene (reference sequence). The CDR3 extends over 15 amino acids. The CDR3 DNA follows: TGCAGTCCAACTCCGGGAGGTCCTACCAAAGAGACCCAGTACTTC. Its protein product is CSPTPGGPTKETQYF.

This clonotype was picked up many times. This chain links TRBV20-1 with TRBJ1-4; D is uncertain. Germline CDR1 and CDR2: DFQATT and SNEGSKA (reference sequence). This CDR3 has 13 residues. V lost 0 bases, J lost 8 bases, and 10 bases lay in between. CDR3 bases: TGCAGTGCTAGAGATCAACCGGGGGAAAAACTGTTTTTT. This sequence encodes CSARDQPGEKLFF.

This clonotype occurred a few times. This sequence joins TRBV10-3 and TRBJ2-7, with 8 nucleotides matching TRBD2. CDR1 and CDR2 from the germline V gene are ENHRY and SYGVKD. The CDR3 runs to 18 residues. The trim removed 6 bases at V and 4 bases at J, leaving 20 bases unmatched. For the CDR3, the DNA is TGTGCCATCAGCCACGCTCTAGCGGATCAGCGGGGGACGTACGAGCAGTACTTC. Protein: CAISHALADQRGTYEQYF.

This clonotype was found many times. This chain uses TRBV12-3 or TRBV12-4 with TRBJ2-3, with 8 bases that match TRBD1. This CDR3 is built from 15 residues. Losses at the gene ends were 6 bases for V and 1 base for J; bases not matched to a gene: 6. CDR3 residues: CASRLPGQGTDTQYF. The DNA of the CDR3 is TGTGCCAGCAGACTACCGGGACAGGGCACAGATACGCAGTATTTT.

This clonotype has at least ten counts. The V and J genes are TRBV24-1 and TRBJ2-5; D is unresolved. The V and J ends lost 9 bases and 2 bases respectively, with 12 bases between them. The CDR3 is 13 amino acids. The germline gives CDR1 KGHDR, CDR2 SFDVKD. The DNA for the CDR3 is TGTGCCACCCGTATTCACGATCAAGAGACCCAGTACTTC. Protein product: CATRIHDQETQYF.

Ten or more counts support this clonotype. The chain is built from TRBV5-6 and TRBJ2-1; no clear D. Germline V CDR1 and CDR2: SGHDT, YYEEEE. Trimming stripped 1 base from V and 0 bases from J, with 8 bases between. The CDR3 totals 15 residues. The CDR3 loop is CASSLLRASYNEQFF. CDR3 in DNA: TGTGCCAGCAGCTTGTTAAGGGCCTCCTACAATGAGCAGTTCTTC.

This clonotype has at least ten counts. The chain is built from TRBV3-1 and TRBJ2-7; D unclear. The germline gives CDR1 LGHDT, CDR2 YNNKEL (reference sequence). The CDR3 sequence is 11 residues long. Between the trimmed V and J ends, which lost 0 bases and 6 bases, there was a span of 3 bases. This CDR3 reads CASSQDGEQYF. CDR3 DNA: TGTGCCAGCAGCCAAGACGGCGAGCAGTACTTC.

There are many counts of this clonotype. The CDR3, as DNA: TGCAGCGTCGGGACTAATAATGAAAAACTGTTTTTT. It codes for CSVGTNNEKLFF. The J gene is TRBJ1-4, the V gene TRBV29-1; the D gene is possibly TRBD1 (5 bases). V was cut by 6 bases and J by 4 bases, with 9 bases left in between. The CDR3 is 12 residues long. The germline gives CDR1 SQVTM, CDR2 ANQGSEA.

The chain joins TRBV20-1 to TRBJ2-5; D could derive from TRBD1 or TRBD2 (5 bases each). There are 13 residues in the CDR3. Germline V gene sequence: CDR1 DFQATT, CDR2 SNEGSKA (reference sequence). Deletions cut 6 bases from V and 2 bases from J, with 13 bases between. CDR3 in DNA: TGCAGTGCCAACAAGGGACGGCAAGAGACCCAGTACTTC. It codes for CSANKGRQETQYF.

There are many counts of this clonotype. The chain uses TRBV5-1 and TRBJ1-3; possibly TRBD1 for D (6 bases). Trimming pared 4 bases from V and 0 bases from J, leaving 8 bases between. CDR3 length: 14 residues. Germline assignment: CDR1 SGHRS and CDR2 YFSETQ. The chain's CDR3 is CASSPGVSGNTIYF. DNA of the CDR3: TGCGCCAGCAGCCCAGGGGTCTCTGGAAACACCATATATTTT.

In regard to this clonotype: A read error is possible here, since a much larger clone lies one base away. Because it lacks the conserved phenylalanine or tryptophan at the end, this CDR3 is likely a read error. This chain connects TRBV5-1 to TRBJ1-2, with D unresolved. Trimming shortened V by 0 bases and J by 3 bases, and 12 bases separated the two germline ends. Germline CDR1 SGHRS, CDR2 YFSETQ. CDR3 size: 15 residues. Here the CDR3 reads CASSLAPMEDYGYTI. The CDR3 DNA reads as TGCGCCAGCAGCTTGGCACCCATGGAGGACTATGGCTACACCATC.

Only a few counts were recorded for this clonotype. Written as DNA, the CDR3 is TGTGCCAGCAGCTTAGATCGGTTGGGACAGAAGGTCACTGAAAAACTGTTTTTT. Its protein is CASSLDRLGQKVTEKLFF. This sequence joins TRBV11-2 and TRBJ1-4; TRBD1 aligns across 7 bases. The germline V gene has CDR1 SGHAT and CDR2 FQNNGV. J was trimmed by 7 bases and V by 0 bases; bases with no gene match: 14. This CDR3 region has 18 residues.

This clonotype was observed a single time. J is TRBJ1-6 and V is TRBV7-6; 7 bases are shared with TRBD1. The germline V gene encodes CDR1 SGHVS and CDR2 FNYEAQ. This CDR3 has 18 residues. Unmatched junction bases numbered 11, after V lost 1 base and J lost 5 bases. The CDR3 DNA is TGTGCCAGCAGCTTAGATCCCCAGGACAGGTGGGATAATTCACCCCTCCACTTT. Residues: CASSLDPQDRWDNSPLHF.

This clonotype was detected ten times or more. This chain connects TRBV29-1 to TRBJ1-1, with D unresolved. The CDR3 loop spans 13 amino acids. In germline, CDR1 is SQVTM, CDR2 ANQGSEA. V was shortened by 6 bases and J by 1 base, with 12 bases between the two germline ends. The CDR3 DNA reads TGCAGCGTCGGAGGGCCCAGGAACACTGAAGCTTTCTTT. It encodes CSVGGPRNTEAFF.